What follows are 19 T cell receptor beta chains derived from one specimen sequenced in a study of CD8+ T cells in alopecia areata. RNA, once extracted, was reverse transcribed into cDNA for use as the sequencing template. Assay: immunoSEQ multiplex PCR; the TCRdb copy retains only in-frame clones and omits some. The sample holds nearly 200,000 clones, roughly 60% seen once. Specified treatment: oral pan-JAK inhibitor, 5-10 mg twice daily. This specimen consisted of CD4+ T cells sorted from blood, obtained at week 24, from a patient treated with tofacitinib. Receptor source: a human donor with alopecia areata.

J is TRBJ2-7 and V is TRBV5-1; TRBD1 matches 12 bases. Germline CDR1 is SGHRS and CDR2 is YFSETQ. V shed 4 bases, J shed 3 bases, and the junction held 5 bases outside the gene matches. This CDR3 is built from 15 residues. The chain's CDR3 is CASSIGTGGFYEQYF. CDR3 DNA sequence: TGCGCCAGCAGCATAGGGACAGGGGGCTTCTACGAGCAGTACTTC.

The rearrangement uses TRBV11-2 and TRBJ2-3; no definite D call. Trimming pared 5 bases from V and 2 bases from J, leaving 5 bases between. The CDR3 has 12 amino acids. Germline V gene lookup returns CDR1 SGHAT and CDR2 FQNNGV. Here the CDR3 reads CASSENTDTQYF. The DNA of the CDR3 is TGTGCCAGCAGCGAAAACACAGATACGCAGTATTTT.

The V and J genes are TRBV7-8 and TRBJ2-1, with 10 bases fitting TRBD2. Germline V gives CDR1 SGHVS, CDR2 FQNEAQ. Trimming took 11 bases from V and 8 from J; bases not matched to a gene: 12. The CDR3 loop spans 14 amino acids. The CDR3 is CACSPVAGGYEQFF. The CDR3 DNA reads TGTGCCTGCTCGCCCGTAGCGGGAGGATATGAGCAGTTCTTC.

This clone turned up a few times. The J gene is TRBJ2-1, the V gene TRBV5-5; no firm D call. CDR1 is SGHKS and CDR2 is YYEKEE in the germline V gene (reference sequence). Trimming stripped 1 base from V and 7 bases from J, with 15 bases between. This CDR3 has 15 amino acids. CDR3 sequence reads: CASSLNPAGGNEQFF. The CDR3 DNA follows: TGTGCCAGCAGCTTGAACCCGGCCGGTGGGAATGAGCAGTTCTTC.

This clone was recorded many times. This chain joins TRBV7-2 and TRBJ2-6; D remains ambiguous. The germline CDR1 and CDR2 sequences are SGHTA and FQGNSA. With 6 bases removed from V and 2 bases from J, the gap between germline ends came to 2 bases. CDR3 length: 12 residues. The chain's CDR3 is CASRAGANVLTF. The CDR3 nucleotides read TGTGCCAGCAGGGCTGGGGCCAACGTCCTGACTTTC.

The V call is TRBV2, the J call TRBJ1-2; tentative D call: TRBD1 (5 bases). Germline CDR1 and CDR2: SNHLY and FYNNEI. With 5 bases removed from V and 7 bases from J, the gap between germline ends came to 32 bases. The CDR3 has 19 amino acids. CDR3: CASSTFRPGDLGFISGYTF. The CDR3 nucleotides read TGTGCCAGCAGTACGTTCCGACCCGGGGACCTGGGATTTATAAGTGGCTACACCTTC.

In this sample, this clone turned up a few times. The chain uses TRBV7-2 and TRBJ2-2, with D perhaps matching TRBD1 or TRBD2 (5 bases each). V was trimmed by 4 bases and J by 0 bases, leaving 9 bases between them. Germline V CDR1 and CDR2: SGHTA, FQGNSA. This CDR3 spans 15 amino acids. CDR3 sequence: CASSSGPSNTGELFF. In DNA, the CDR3 is TGTGCCAGCAGCTCGGGACCATCGAACACCGGGGAGCTGTTTTTT.

The sample holds a few counts of this clone. V usage is TRBV27 and J usage is TRBJ2-3; no firm D call. V was clipped by 5 bases and J by 4 bases, with 10 bases between them. Germline lookup yields CDR1 MNHEY and CDR2 SMNVEV (reference sequence). The CDR3 is 13 amino acids. The CDR3 nucleotides are TGTGCCAGCAGTCCCTCGCTATCAGATACGCAGTATTTT. Translated, it gives CASSPSLSDTQYF.

The rearrangement joins TRBV30 to TRBJ2-2; TRBD2 agrees at 9 bases. This CDR3 comprises 16 residues. Germline V gene lookup returns CDR1 GTSNPN and CDR2 SVGIG (reference sequence). Trimming cost V 0 bases and J 6 bases; bases outside gene matches: 8. CDR3 sequence: CAWSVYGTSRAGELFF. In nucleotides, the CDR3 is TGTGCCTGGAGTGTATATGGGACTAGCAGGGCCGGGGAGCTGTTTTTT.

The chain carries TRBV15 and TRBJ2-5; possibly TRBD1 for D (5 bases). The ends were cut back, 0 bases at V and 3 bases at J, with 11 bases in the middle. The germline V gene has CDR1 LNHNV and CDR2 YYDKDF (reference sequence). The CDR3 is made up of 15 amino acids. DNA of the CDR3: TGTGCCACCAGCAGAGATCCAGGGCGAGAAGAGACCCAGTACTTC. Translating gives CATSRDPGREETQYF.

The count of this clone is one. The V call is TRBV7-2, the J call TRBJ2-3; 10 nucleotides agree with TRBD2. V lost 5 bases, J lost 2 bases, and 13 bases stayed unmatched. In germline, CDR1 is SGHTA, CDR2 FQGNSA. The length of the CDR3 is 18 residues. CDR3 sequence (DNA): TGTGCCAGCAGCGAAGAACCACTAGCGGGGTCGTTCACAGATACGCAGTATTTT. Its protein is CASSEEPLAGSFTDTQYF.

This clone was counted a few times. The chain joins TRBV7-2 to TRBJ2-3, with 14 positions matching TRBD2. V shed 1 base, J shed 7 bases, and the junction held 4 bases outside the gene matches. Germline CDR1 SGHTA, CDR2 FQGNSA. The CDR3 covers 16 residues. The CDR3 nucleotides read TGTGCCAGCAGCTTAGAAGGGACTAGCGGGAGTTATACGCAGTATTTT. It translates to CASSLEGTSGSYTQYF.

This chain connects TRBV5-1 to TRBJ2-1, with D possibly TRBD1 on 6 matching bases. This CDR3 region has 14 residues. The V gene's germline CDR1 is SGHRS and CDR2 YFSETQ. V lost 3 bases and J lost 3, with 10 bases in between. This CDR3 reads CASSSGDDYNEQFF. In nucleotides, the CDR3 is TGCGCCAGCAGCTCAGGGGACGACTACAATGAGCAGTTCTTC. The full variable domain, in which reference TRBV5-1 and TRBJ2-1 provide the parts outside the CDR3, is KAGVTQTPRYLIKTRGQQVTLSCSPISGHRSVSWYQQTPGQGLQFLFEYFSETQRNKGNFPGRFSGRQFSNSRSEMNVSTLELGDSALYLCASSSGDDYNEQFFGPGTRLTVL.

This clone was counted between two and nine times. The V gene is TRBV7-2, the J gene TRBJ1-2; TRBD1 is a possible D gene (6 bases). Germline V gives CDR1 SGHTA, CDR2 FQGNSA. The CDR3 is 14 residues long. Trimming removed 5 bases from V and 8 bases from J, with 18 bases in between. This chain's CDR3 is CASSTQMTGLGYTF. CDR3 nucleotides: TGTGCCAGCAGCACACAGATGACAGGTCTCGGCTACACCTTC. Looking up the rest from reference TRBV7-2 and TRBJ1-2 gives the full variable domain: GAGVSQSPSNKVTEKGKDVELRCDPISGHTALYWYRQSLGQGLEFLIYFQGNSAPDKSGLPSDRFSAERTGGSVSTLTIQRTQQEDSAVYLCASSTQMTGLGYTFGSGTRLTVV.

The chain couples TRBV7-9 to TRBJ1-2, with 8 nucleotides matching TRBD1. Germline trimming cut 3 bases from V and 4 bases from J; bases unmatched to any gene: 4. CDR3 length: 14 residues. Germline V gene sequence: CDR1 SEHNR, CDR2 FQNEAQ (reference sequence). CDR3 residues: CASSLDRASYGYTF. The CDR3 bases are TGTGCCAGCAGCTTGGACAGGGCCTCCTATGGCTACACCTTC.

This clone came up a few times. The chain is built from TRBV7-9 and TRBJ1-2; the D gene is possibly TRBD1 (6 bases). This CDR3 has 13 amino acids. V lost 1 base and J 10 bases, leaving 13 bases between the germline ends. The germline V gene has CDR1 SEHNR and CDR2 FQNEAQ (reference sequence). The chain's CDR3 is CASSLVSGDHYTF. The CDR3 coding sequence is TGTGCCAGCAGCTTAGTCTCAGGGGACCACTACACCTTC.

The V and J genes are TRBV4-3 and TRBJ2-2; the D gene could be TRBD1 or TRBD2 (5 bases each). This CDR3 contains 14 residues. Trimming stripped 0 bases from V and 5 bases from J, with 7 bases between. Germline loops: CDR1 LGHNA, CDR2 YSLEER. CDR3 nucleotide sequence: TGCGCCAGCAGCCAAGAATGGGGGACCGGGGAGCTGTTTTTT. It codes for CASSQEWGTGELFF.

In regard to this clone: Other DNA sequences in this sample translate to the same CDR3. The V gene is TRBV20-1, the J gene TRBJ2-5; D uncertain. CDR3 length: 10 residues. V dropped 6 bases and J dropped 5 bases, with 7 bases sitting between them. CDR1 is DFQATT, CDR2 SNEGSKA, per germline (reference sequence). The CDR3 spells CSAARETQYF. The CDR3, as DNA: TGCAGTGCCGCGCGGGAGACCCAGTACTTC.

A few counts support this clone. V is TRBV7-3 and J is TRBJ2-2; 9 positions agree with TRBD2. From germline, CDR1 is SGHTA and CDR2 FQGTGA. V shed 2 bases, J shed 5 bases, and the junction held 3 bases outside the gene matches. This CDR3 region has 15 residues. CDR3 bases: TGTGCCAGCAGCTTACTAGCGGGGAGGACCGGGGAGCTGTTTTTT. Translating gives CASSLLAGRTGELFF.